These 2 T cell receptor beta chains were sequenced from one sample in a study of glioma-infiltrating T cells after dendritic cell vaccination (TCRdb year 2016). Library prep was done by the immunoSEQ multiplex PCR assay. In TCRdb, the immuneACCESS table is reduced to in-frame sequences with V and J assigned. These tables do not hold every clone; where another copy was compared, an unresolved V gene accounts for under half, and the others remain unexplained. Here the sample has 72,000 or so clones; around 86% occur a single time. Of the sample, approximately 2.2% is held by the ten largest clones. The sample's time point, from its label and the paper: after dendritic cell vaccination, including at tumor progression/relapse. The source material was blood, sampled after dendritic cell vaccination. These receptors originate from a human donor with glioblastoma.

The V gene is TRBV5-1, the J gene TRBJ1-2; maybe TRBD1 (6 bases). This CDR3 spans 15 amino acids. Germline V CDR1 and CDR2: SGHRS, YFSETQ. V lost 0 bases to trimming and J lost 4 bases, with 13 bases between them. The CDR3 bases are TGCGCCAGCAGCTTGGAAAATCCAGGGGCCTATGGCTACACCTTC. This translates into CASSLENPGAYGYTF.

The chain joins TRBV6-1 to TRBJ2-5; 7 nucleotides align to TRBD2. The CDR3 runs to 15 residues. The V segment lost 7 bases and the J segment 3 bases; nucleotides outside the gene matches: 11. Per germline, CDR1 MNHNS and CDR2 SASEGT. CDR3 protein: CASTGRGGGEETQYF. The CDR3 nucleotides read TGTGCCAGCACCGGTCGGGGCGGGGGTGAAGAGACCCAGTACTTC.